These 30 T cell receptor beta chains were all obtained from the same sample, sequenced in a study of blood T cell repertoires in COVID-19 (dated by TCRdb to 2019 to 2021). The library was made by the immunoSEQ multiplex PCR assay. TCRdb carries this immuneACCESS record with in-frame sequences only. Its versions omit some clonotypes, under half of them owing to an unresolved V gene in the studies checked, with the rest unexplained. A total of roughly 250,000 clones appear in this sample, 88% of them only once. The ten biggest clones cover approximately 3.7% of the sample. Sequenced sample: peripheral blood. The receptor source for this set is a man aged 55 to 70 who had recovered from COVID-19.

This chain joins TRBV6-5 and TRBJ2-7; 9 bases are shared with TRBD1. V lost 6 bases to trimming and J lost 5 bases; unmatched junction nucleotides: 5. CDR1 is MNHEY and CDR2 is SVGAGI in the germline V gene. CDR3 size: 13 residues. Here the CDR3 reads CASRYDRGDEQYF. Written as DNA, the CDR3 is TGTGCCAGCAGATACGACAGGGGGGACGAGCAGTACTTC.

Regarding this clone: Other nucleotide sequences in the sample specify the same CDR3. The chain uses TRBV5-6 and TRBJ1-4, with D maybe TRBD1 (6 bases). CDR3 length: 14 residues. Germline V gene data show CDR1 as SGHDT and CDR2 as YYEEEE. Trimming cost V 2 bases and J 2 bases, with 7 bases left between them. Here the CDR3 DNA reads TGTGCCAGCAGCTTAAGGGGGACTAATGAAAAACTGTTTTTT. It encodes CASSLRGTNEKLFF.

Details on this clone: This sample includes further DNA sequences coding for the same CDR3. The chain joins TRBV6-5 to TRBJ2-7; TRBD1 aligns across 12 bases. Germline values: CDR1 MNHEY, CDR2 SVGAGI. V was pared by 2 bases and J by 4 bases, with 3 bases of the junction left unmatched. The CDR3 spans 15 residues. The CDR3 DNA reads as TGTGCCAGCAGTTACGGGACAGGGGGCAGTTACGAGCAGTACTTC. Translation: CASSYGTGGSYEQYF.

The chain employs TRBV5-1 and TRBJ2-3; D unclear. CDR1 and CDR2 from the germline V gene are SGHRS and YFSETQ. The CDR3 totals 13 residues. The V end lost 7 bases, the J end lost 1 base, and 10 bases lay between the germline ends. CDR3 protein: CASCSVGTDTQYF. CDR3 nucleotide sequence: TGCGCCAGCTGCTCCGTAGGCACAGATACGCAGTATTTT.

This chain's CDR3 is CASSVAPLEAEQFF. The CDR3 DNA is TGTGCCAGCAGCGTAGCCCCATTAGAGGCTGAGCAGTTCTTC. The chain employs TRBV9 and TRBJ2-1; no reliable D call. The germline V and J ends were trimmed by 0 bases and 9 bases, with 13 bases remaining between them. The CDR3 runs to 14 residues. Germline V lookup: CDR1 SGDLS, CDR2 YYNGEE. The variable domain in full, completed from reference TRBV9 and TRBJ2-1, reads DSGVTQTPKHLITATGQRVTLRCSPRSGDLSVYWYQQSLDQGLQFLIQYYNGEERAKGNILERFSAQQFPDLHSELNLSSLELGDSALYFCASSVAPLEAEQFFGPGTRLTVL.

The rearrangement uses TRBV5-1 and TRBJ2-5; TRBD2 might be the D (5 bases). This CDR3 is 13 amino acids long. The germline V gene has CDR1 SGHRS and CDR2 YFSETQ. Trimming removed 0 bases from V and 5 bases from J, with 8 bases in between. The DNA of the CDR3 is TGCGCCAGCAGCTTGGGGGAGCGGGAGACCCAGTACTTC. Amino acid sequence: CASSLGERETQYF.

The gene calls are TRBV5-1 and TRBJ1-1; 7 nucleotides agree with TRBD1. Germline V CDR1 and CDR2: SGHRS, YFSETQ. This CDR3 region has 14 residues. V dropped 4 bases and J dropped 1; count of bases not matched to a gene: 4. The CDR3 spells CASSGGQTNTEAFF. The CDR3 DNA reads as TGCGCCAGCAGCGGGGGACAGACGAACACTGAAGCTTTCTTT.

The chain employs TRBV6-1 and TRBJ2-3, with 9 bases matching TRBD2. This CDR3 has 18 residues. The J segment lost 1 base and the V segment lost 0 bases, leaving 8 bases of the junction unmatched. The V gene's germline CDR1 is MNHNS and CDR2 SASEGT. DNA for the CDR3: TGTGCCAGCAGTGAAGCCGGGCGGGGGGGGTCTCGCACAGATACGCAGTATTTT. Its protein is CASSEAGRGGSRTDTQYF.

This sequence joins TRBV29-1 and TRBJ1-2, with TRBD1 matching over 8 bases. This CDR3 comprises 13 residues. Unmatched junction bases numbered 12, after V lost 7 bases and J lost 8 bases. The germline V gene encodes CDR1 SQVTM and CDR2 ANQGSEA. Here the CDR3 reads CSADGQGLGGYTF. The CDR3 nucleotides are TGCAGCGCCGACGGACAGGGATTAGGAGGCTACACCTTC. The full variable domain, completed using reference TRBV29-1 and TRBJ1-2, is SAVISQKPSRDICQRGTSLTIQCQVDSQVTMMFWYRQQPGQSLTLIATANQGSEATYESGFVIDKFPISRPNLTFSTLTVSNMSPEDSSIYLCSADGQGLGGYTFGSGTRLTVV.

This chain links TRBV6-1 with TRBJ1-4; no firm D call. V was cut by 1 base and J by 5 bases, with 5 bases left in between. The CDR3 sequence is 13 residues long. Germline values: CDR1 MNHNS, CDR2 SASEGT. The CDR3 DNA follows: TGTGCCAGCAGTGAAGATCCAAATGAAAAACTGTTTTTT. Translated: CASSEDPNEKLFF.

In its sample, this clone was seen a few times. V is TRBV6-2 or TRBV6-3 and J is TRBJ1-2; 8 bases fit TRBD1. V was pared by 0 bases and J by 6 bases, with 3 bases of the junction left unmatched. Germline V gene lookup returns CDR1 MNHEY and CDR2 SVGEGT. This CDR3 is 14 amino acids long. The CDR3 DNA is TGTGCCAGCAGTTACTCTGCAGGGGGCAATGGCTACACCTTC. Protein: CASSYSAGGNGYTF.

The chain employs TRBV9 and TRBJ2-3, with 11 bases lining up with TRBD2. From germline, CDR1 is SGDLS and CDR2 YYNGEE. The length of the CDR3 is 16 residues. The J segment lost 4 bases and the V segment lost 4 bases, leaving 8 bases of the junction unmatched. CDR3 coding DNA: TGTGCCAGCAGCAGAGTGCCTAGCGGGGGGCCAGATACGCAGTATTTT. Encoded protein: CASSRVPSGGPDTQYF.

This sequence joins TRBV18 and TRBJ2-2, with 7 positions matching TRBD1. CDR1 and CDR2 from the germline V gene are KGHSH and LQKENI. The CDR3 length is 14 residues. Trimming took 9 bases from V and 4 from J; bases not matched to a gene: 8. This CDR3 reads CASSQGVTTGELFF. CDR3 nucleotides: TGTGCCAGTTCCCAGGGGGTGACCACCGGGGAGCTGTTTTTT.

This clone was detected once. V and J are TRBV11-3 and TRBJ2-2; tentative D call: TRBD1 (5 bases). Germline-derived CDR1 and CDR2 are SGHNT and YENEEA. V lost 1 base to trimming and J lost 6 bases, with 6 bases between them. The length of the CDR3 is 13 residues. As DNA, the CDR3 is TGTGCCAGCAGCTTAGTCAGGGCCGGGGAGCTGTTTTTT. It codes for CASSLVRAGELFF. Supplemented by reference TRBV11-3 and TRBJ2-2, the full variable domain reads EAGVVQSPRYKIIEKKQPVAFWCNPISGHNTLYWYLQNLGQGPELLIRYENEEAVDDSQLPKDRFSAERLKGVDSTLKIQPAELGDSAVYLCASSLVRAGELFFGEGSRLTVL.

Written as DNA, the CDR3 is TGCGCCAGCAGCCAACCTGGACAGGGGTCCTATGGCTACACCTTC. It encodes CASSQPGQGSYGYTF. This chain uses TRBV4-1 with TRBJ1-2, with TRBD1 matching over 9 bases. Germline CDR1 is MGHRA and CDR2 is YSYEKL. The CDR3 has 15 residues. The J segment lost 4 bases and the V segment lost 2 bases, leaving 5 bases of the junction unmatched.

The chain employs TRBV5-1 and TRBJ1-2; the match to TRBD1 covers 11 bases. The V gene end was trimmed by 4 bases and the J gene end by 6 bases; junction bases not matched to a gene: 5. The CDR3 spans 14 residues. Per the germline V gene, CDR1 is SGHRS and CDR2 is YFSETQ. The CDR3 spells CASSRGTGGNGYTF. CDR3 bases: TGCGCCAGCAGCCGGGGGACAGGGGGAAATGGCTACACCTTC.

The gene calls are TRBV25-1 and TRBJ2-2; 7 bases align to TRBD1. With 7 bases clipped from V and 7 bases from J, the junction kept 12 bases outside the gene matches. The CDR3 totals 15 residues. Germline CDR1 MGHDK, CDR2 SYGVNS. As DNA, the CDR3 is TGTGCCAGCACCGGGCAGGGGGAGTTATACGGGGAGCTGTTTTTT. Its translation is CASTGQGELYGELFF.

V is TRBV11-3 and J is TRBJ1-1; D gene uncertain. V shed 5 bases and J shed 4 bases, with 14 bases lying between them. The V gene's germline CDR1 is SGHNT and CDR2 YENEEA. The CDR3 runs to 14 residues. The CDR3 sequence is CASSEGSAGTEAFF. The CDR3 DNA is TGTGCCAGCAGCGAGGGATCGGCGGGCACTGAAGCTTTCTTT.

This clone has a handful of counts. The chain links TRBV6-6 to TRBJ1-2; tentatively, D is TRBD1 (6 bases). Trimming pared 4 bases from V and 2 bases from J, leaving 11 bases between. Germline CDR1 reads MNHNY; CDR2 reads SVGAGI (reference sequence). The CDR3 consists of 14 residues. The CDR3, as DNA: TGTGCCAGCAGTTGGGGACACCAGAACTATGGCTACACCTTC. Amino acid sequence: CASSWGHQNYGYTF.

The chain has TRBV4-1 and TRBJ2-2; 14 bases fit TRBD2. CDR1 is MGHRA and CDR2 is YSYEKL in the germline V gene. V shed 1 base and J 4 bases; nucleotides not matched to a gene: 2. This CDR3 spans 17 amino acids. CDR3 residues: CASSQGLAGGPTGELFF. In DNA form, the CDR3 reads TGCGCCAGCAGCCAAGGACTAGCGGGGGGGCCCACCGGGGAGCTGTTTTTT.

The chain has TRBV7-2 and TRBJ2-3; tentative D call: TRBD2 (6 bases). The CDR3 runs to 16 residues. Germline loops: CDR1 SGHTA, CDR2 FQGNSA. V gave up 5 bases and J gave up 4 bases, with 19 bases separating them. CDR3 in DNA: TGTGCCAGCAGCCCCGGGAGAATTTTCGGTTCAGATACGCAGTATTTT. This gives the protein CASSPGRIFGSDTQYF.

The CDR3 here is CASSYSPIGRAEAFF. CDR3 DNA: TGTGCCAGCAGTTACTCACCGATAGGCAGGGCTGAAGCTTTCTTT. This chain connects TRBV6-5 to TRBJ1-1, with D possibly TRBD1 on 5 matching bases. The CDR3 extends over 15 amino acids. Germline V gene data show CDR1 as MNHEY and CDR2 as SVGAGI. V was trimmed by 0 bases and J by 6 bases, leaving 14 bases between them.

The chain recombines TRBV3-1 (or the pseudogene TRBV3-2) with TRBJ1-2; D is perhaps TRBD1 (5 bases). V dropped 3 bases and J dropped 2 bases, with 13 bases sitting between them. Per the germline V gene, CDR1 is LGHDT and CDR2 is YNNKEL (reference sequence). CDR3 length: 15 residues. The chain's CDR3 is CASSHLTDPNYGYTF. The CDR3 DNA is TGTGCCAGCAGCCACCTGACAGATCCAAACTATGGCTACACCTTC.

The rearrangement uses TRBV5-4 and TRBJ1-2; 8 nucleotides line up with TRBD1. Per germline, CDR1 SGHNT and CDR2 YYREEE (reference sequence). This CDR3 contains 15 residues. V lost 4 bases, J lost 4 bases, and 9 bases stayed unmatched. The DNA for the CDR3 is TGTGCCAGCAGCCGTGGACAGGGCGTACCCTATGGCTACACCTTC. It yields the protein CASSRGQGVPYGYTF.

This clone is a singleton in its sample. The chain is built from TRBV5-6 and TRBJ1-1; TRBD1 is a possible D gene (5 bases). The CDR3 has 15 residues. Per the germline V gene, CDR1 is SGHDT and CDR2 is YYEEEE. Trimming took off 4 bases at V and 1 base at J, with 14 bases between the two ends. In nucleotides, the CDR3 is TGTGCCAGCAGCGACAGCCTCGACAGGAACACTGAAGCTTTCTTT. This encodes CASSDSLDRNTEAFF.

This chain connects TRBV13 to TRBJ1-5, with D unresolved. The V end lost 3 bases, the J end lost 2 bases, and 5 bases lay between the germline ends. In germline, CDR1 is PRHDT, CDR2 FYEKMQ (reference sequence). The CDR3 totals 13 residues. CDR3 sequence reads: CASSFSGNQPQHF. CDR3 in DNA: TGTGCCAGCAGCTTTTCTGGCAATCAGCCCCAGCATTTT.

The chain carries TRBV27 and TRBJ1-2, with 7 bases lining up with TRBD1. The CDR3 sequence is 14 residues long. Germline CDR1 MNHEY, CDR2 SMNVEV (reference sequence). V shed 4 bases and J 8 bases; nucleotides not matched to a gene: 10. The CDR3 protein is CASSSLATGMGYTF. The CDR3 DNA sequence: TGTGCCAGCAGTTCCCTAGCGACAGGGATGGGCTACACCTTC.

The chain is built from TRBV7-6 and TRBJ2-1, with D perhaps matching TRBD2 (7 bases). Germline V gene lookup returns CDR1 SGHVS and CDR2 FNYEAQ. V was clipped by 8 bases and J by 6 bases, with 20 bases between them. The CDR3 has 15 residues. The chain's CDR3 is CASSPGTGGLNEQFF. The CDR3 DNA reads TGTGCCAGCTCCCCCGGGACGGGGGGCCTCAATGAGCAGTTCTTC.

The chain combines TRBV18 with TRBJ1-3; 11 positions match TRBD1. The CDR3 consists of 16 residues. V trimming: 5 bases; J trimming: 3 bases; junction bases outside the gene matches: 6. The germline V gene has CDR1 KGHSH and CDR2 LQKENI. This CDR3 is CASSGQGATLGNTIYF. In nucleotides, the CDR3 is TGTGCCAGCTCAGGACAGGGGGCGACCCTTGGAAACACCATATATTTT.

The gene calls are TRBV7-2 and TRBJ2-2; TRBD1 matches 9 bases. Trimming cost V 5 bases and J 1 base; bases outside gene matches: 2. Germline CDR1 SGHTA, CDR2 FQGNSA. This CDR3 is built from 15 residues. The CDR3 DNA reads as TGTGCCAGCAGCAACAGGGGGCTGAACACCGGGGAGCTGTTTTTT. Translating gives CASSNRGLNTGELFF.